This entry describes one TCR beta chain. Its target is unknown. The sample comes from a study of T cell responses to AZD1222 COVID-19 vaccine. Study-level findings and limits: Dominant at 160-218 and 743-854, vaccine-associated CD4 TCRs also spanned spike. Mostly white British, mostly female donors; authors suggested clonal diversity may be underestimated. Recipients of two AZD1222 doses showed rising Spike-specific TCR breadth and depth. Repertoire samples came only from after the peak T cell response.

Trimming cost V 1 base and J 3 bases, with 11 bases left between them. The CDR3 has 15 residues. The germline V gene encodes CDR1 SGHKS and CDR2 YYEKEE (reference sequence). Assay: immunoSEQ multiplex PCR; the TCRdb copy retains only in-frame clones and omits some. The sample records some 150,000 clones, 75% to 90% being singletons. This receptor was obtained from an adult who had recovered from COVID-19. The chain has TRBV5-5 and TRBJ1-5; D is unresolved. Sample: peripheral blood, taken after recovery from COVID-19. CDR3 nucleotides: TGTGCCAGCAGCTTGACCGTAGATCTCAATCAGCCCCAGCATTTT. Translation: CASSLTVDLNQPQHF.